This T cell receptor (beta chain) is drawn from a study of cytomegalovirus exposure and HLA in healthy donors. CDR1 MGHRA and CDR2 YSYEKL come from the germline V gene. The CDR3 is made up of 16 amino acids. The V segment lost 1 base and the J segment 6 bases; nucleotides outside the gene matches: 10. Use of 60 Vbeta and 13 Jbeta primers characterized the PCR. The assay was immunoSEQ multiplex PCR, and TCRdb's table has in-frame clones only and misses some. The table includes 150,000 to 200,000 clones, roughly 70% detected once. The sequencing input was PBMCs. The sequence was obtained from a woman aged 40 to 50 in good health and CMV-seropositive. The chain joins TRBV4-1 to TRBJ2-7, with 9 positions matching TRBD1. CDR3 loop: CASSQGTPGTGSEQYF. The CDR3 DNA reads TGCGCCAGCAGCCAAGGGACCCCCGGGACAGGGAGCGAGCAGTACTTC.